The clone carrying this T cell receptor (beta chain) appeared a few times. The antigen remains unidentified. A universal primer binding site was introduced by template switching. The final cDNA contained unique molecular identifiers. TCRdb ran MiXCR on the 5' RACE reads and lists one entry per CDR3 protein. The sample holds some 1,600,000 distinct CDR3 sequences, under 35% seen once. The record originates from a study of identical twins. Broader study findings: Findings came from cross-sectional statistics, without long-term follow-up of donors. With abundant cord blood beta clonotypes, insertions were fewer; memory repertoires showed no such pattern. Compared with models, monozygotic twins showed more out-of-frame TCR alpha sharing.

Sequencing input: cord blood. The TCR comes from a newborn girl in good health.

In DNA form, the CDR3 reads TGTGCCAGCAGTCCCGAGAGGGCTAGCGGCTTTTACGAGCAGTACTTC. Translated, it gives CASSPERASGFYEQYF. The chain is built from TRBV28 and TRBJ2-7; TRBD2 matches 7 bases. This CDR3 spans 16 amino acids. J gave up 4 bases and V 5 bases, and 14 bases lay outside the gene matches. CDR1 and CDR2 from the germline V gene are MDHEN and SYDVKM.